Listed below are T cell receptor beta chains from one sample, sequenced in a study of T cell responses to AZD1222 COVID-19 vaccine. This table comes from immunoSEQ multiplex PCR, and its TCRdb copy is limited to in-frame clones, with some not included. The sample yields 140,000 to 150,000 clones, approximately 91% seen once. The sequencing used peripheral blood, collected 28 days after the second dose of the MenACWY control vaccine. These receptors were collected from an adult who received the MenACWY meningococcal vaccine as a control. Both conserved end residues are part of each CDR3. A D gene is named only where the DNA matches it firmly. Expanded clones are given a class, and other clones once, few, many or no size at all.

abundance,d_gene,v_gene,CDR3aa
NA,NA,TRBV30,CSGGSDGYTF
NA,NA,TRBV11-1,CASSFILGPSYEQYF
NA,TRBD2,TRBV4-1,CASRGGLAGNNEQFF
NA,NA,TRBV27,CASSFQGRAYEQYF
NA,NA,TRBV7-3,CASSLGDIQYF
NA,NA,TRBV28,CASSLALAGARNEQYF
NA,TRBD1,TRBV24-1,CATSDNRQGGTEAFF
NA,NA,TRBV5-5,CASSPGGPGLLVYGYTF
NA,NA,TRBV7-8,CASSLQAEQFF
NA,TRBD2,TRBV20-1,CSASRLAGDPLYNEQFF
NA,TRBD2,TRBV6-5,CASSYSGRAGNTQYF
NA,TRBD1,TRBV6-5,CASSYPRGQGEQFF
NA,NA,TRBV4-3,CASSQGLGPGELFF
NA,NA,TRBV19,CASSIMGNEQFF
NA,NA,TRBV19,CASTRVSGNTIYF
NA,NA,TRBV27,CASSPIDGNSGANVLTF
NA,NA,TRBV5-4,CASSPGEGTDTEAFF
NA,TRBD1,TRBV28,CASSLSAVRGGHAEAFF
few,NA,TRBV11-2,CASSLGHLNQPQHF
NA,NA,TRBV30,CAWEGLAGNGELFF
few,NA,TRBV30,CAWSARGYEQYF
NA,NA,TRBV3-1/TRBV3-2,CASSPWDIRSNIQYF
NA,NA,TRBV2,CASSDRSGGNQPQHF
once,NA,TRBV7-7,CASSRRLGHQETQYF
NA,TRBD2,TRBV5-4,CASSIGGGTSSYEQYF
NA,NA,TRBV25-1,CASNFMGETQYF
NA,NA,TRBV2,CASRADTTYEQYF
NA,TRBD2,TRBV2,CASSAQTSGTYNEQFF
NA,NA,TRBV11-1,CASSQTSGPTDTQYF
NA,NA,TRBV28,CASSLWTGNTEAFF
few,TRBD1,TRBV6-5,CASSPRTGNEQYF
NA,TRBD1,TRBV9,CASSVGPGGETQYF
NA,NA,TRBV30,CAWSDDSNQPQHF
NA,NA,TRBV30,CAWSDGQSYEQYF
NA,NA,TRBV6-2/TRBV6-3,CASSQGGAYNEQFF
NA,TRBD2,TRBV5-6,CASIPSPGLAGPETQYF
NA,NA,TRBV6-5,CASSYSIGGEEKLFF
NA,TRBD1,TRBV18,CASSPEGQGSPLHF
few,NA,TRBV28,CASSFVTKTQPQHF
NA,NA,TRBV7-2,CASSLTWRANEQFF
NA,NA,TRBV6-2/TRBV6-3,CASSQGPWSTEAFF
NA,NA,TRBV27,CASANRAGGYTF
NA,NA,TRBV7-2,CASSRGAGDGYTF
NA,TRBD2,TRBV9,CASSVGTSRMNTGELFF
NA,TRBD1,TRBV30,CAWKEGTGGTETQYF
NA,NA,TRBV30,CAGRTALTEAFF
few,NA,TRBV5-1,CASSFGYPGELFF
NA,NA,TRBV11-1,CASSLTGSVHGYTF
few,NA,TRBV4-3,CASSQDIQVSGEQFF
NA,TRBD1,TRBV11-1,CASSRQGNTGELFF
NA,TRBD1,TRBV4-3,CASSQVGQGYEQYF
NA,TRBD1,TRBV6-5,CASSLGTGGDYGYTF
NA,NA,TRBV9,CASSPSPTGALETQYF
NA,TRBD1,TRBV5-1,CASSAGQGGHYGYTF
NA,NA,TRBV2,CASSPRGPNTGELFF